The clone carrying this T cell receptor (beta chain) was seen at least ten times. The antigen is undetermined. This sample is part of a study of early T cells in non-severe SARS-CoV-2 infection. Overall study context: The sequenced material was bulk RNA from unsorted whole blood, and its chains were unpaired.

In the library, individual cDNA molecules carried attached unique molecular identifiers. TCRdb redid the calling of the 5' RACE reads with MiXCR, one entry per CDR3 protein. Of tens of thousands of distinct CDR3 sequences listed, roughly 9.9% are singletons. Study results and limitations: Private and CD4 specificities were missed by VDJdb matching, skewed to anti-spike CD8.

From germline, CDR1 is SGHVS and CDR2 FQNEAQ. The V end was cut by 0 bases, the J end by 8 bases, with 11 bases between. This CDR3 is built from 14 residues. The sequenced sample was whole blood. The chain couples TRBV7-8 to TRBJ2-1, with D perhaps TRBD1 (5 bases). This clonotype originated in an adult who was a healthcare worker with PCR-confirmed SARS-CoV-2 infection or an uninfected control (not recorded which). CDR3 in amino acids: CASSLASWGDEQFF. The CDR3 DNA reads TGTGCCAGCAGCTTAGCCTCCTGGGGCGATGAGCAGTTCTTC.